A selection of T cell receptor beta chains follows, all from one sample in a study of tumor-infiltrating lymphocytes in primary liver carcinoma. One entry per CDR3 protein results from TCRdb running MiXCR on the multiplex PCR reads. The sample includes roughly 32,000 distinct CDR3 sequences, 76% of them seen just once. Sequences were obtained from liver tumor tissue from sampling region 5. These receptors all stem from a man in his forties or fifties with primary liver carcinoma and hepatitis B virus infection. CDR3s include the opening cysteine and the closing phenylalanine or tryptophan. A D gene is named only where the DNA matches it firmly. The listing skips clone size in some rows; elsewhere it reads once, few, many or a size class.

TGTGCCAGCAGACAGGGCGTTGAGACTAGTGTATACGAGCAGTACTTC CASRQGVETSVYEQYF . TRBJ2-7 . TRBV6-6
TGTGCCACCAGTGATTCTCGACTAGCGGGGAAACGAGGGGCCCAGTACTTC CATSDSRLAGKRGAQYF many TRBJ2-5 TRBD2 TRBV24-1
TGCGCCAGCAGCCAAGATAGGGCTCTCTTGTACTTC CASSQDRALLYF . TRBJ2-7 . TRBV4-1
TGTGTCAGCAGCCCAACTGGGGCTTCCACAGTGGCCAAAAACATTCGGTACTTC CVSSPTGASTVAKNIRYF once TRBJ2-4 . TRBV11-2
TGTGCCAGCAGTCCTGGGACTAGCGGTATCACAGATACGCGGTATTTT CASSPGTSGITDTRYF . TRBJ2-3 TRBD2 TRBV12-3/TRBV12-4
TGTGCCAGCACTGGGGACAGCCCCACTTACAATGATCAGTTCTTC CASTGDSPTYNDQFF . TRBJ2-1 TRBD1 TRBV28
TGTGCCAGCAGCCAAACTAGCGGGAGAACACAAGAGACCCAGCACTTC CASSQTSGRTQETQHF . TRBJ2-5 TRBD2 TRBV12-3/TRBV12-4
TGTACCAGCAGCTCCTACTCCAGGGGGCGGACGTCTGAAGCTTTCTTT CTSSSYSRGRTSEAFF . TRBJ1-1 TRBD1 TRBV5-6
TGCGTCAGTAGCCAAGGGATGAGGGGGCCGGGCGAGCAGTACTTC CVSSQGMRGPGEQYF . TRBJ2-7 TRBD1 TRBV4-1
TGTGCCATCAGTGAGACCCGGTCTAGCAGGAGTGGAACAGATACGCAGTATTTT CAISETRSSRSGTDTQYF . TRBJ2-3 . TRBV10-3
TGTGACAGCAGCGACCATAATCAGCTCCAGCATTTT CDSSDHNQLQHF . TRBJ1-5 . TRBV7-9
TGTGCAAGCAGCCAGAATCACCCACACGGACGGGAGGGAGCTTTCTTT CASSQNHPHGREGAFF . TRBJ1-1 . TRBV5-6
TGCGCCAGCAGCTGCGAAAGATCGGGAGCGTGCGAGCAGTACTTC CASSCERSGACEQYF . TRBJ2-7 . TRBV4-3
TGCAGCGCTCGGACAGGGGGCTATGAGCAGTTTTTC CSARTGGYEQFF . TRBJ2-1 TRBD1 TRBV29-1
TGTGCCAGCAGTGACAGTTTATCCGAAAACAATGAGCAGTTCTTC CASSDSLSENNEQFF . TRBJ2-1 . TRBV7-9
TGTACCACCAGCCGCCAGGTGAACACTGAGGCTTTCTTT CTTSRQVNTEAFF . TRBJ1-1 . TRBV11-1
TGTACCAGCAGTTCGGGCAGGGTTTATGAAAAACTCTTTTTT CTSSSGRVYEKLFF . TRBJ1-4 . TRBV6-6
TGTGCCGGCAGTGAACGTGGGAGTGAATATGAGCAGTTCTTC CAGSERGSEYEQFF once TRBJ2-1 . TRBV6-4
TGTGCCAACGGGCCCGGACTAGCGGGATACTCTGGGGCCAACGTCCTGACTTTC CANGPGLAGYSGANVLTF . TRBJ2-6 TRBD2 TRBV6-6
TGCGCCGGCAGTGATTCGGGAGTTGGCACAGATACGCAGTATTTT CAGSDSGVGTDTQYF once TRBJ2-3 . TRBV10-1
TGTGCCAGCAGTGAAACTGGGACAGGGGGTTACGAGCAGTACTTC CASSETGTGGYEQYF once TRBJ2-7 TRBD1 TRBV6-1
TGCGCCAGCAGCTTTGCAGGGGGCACCGATACGCAGTATTTT CASSFAGGTDTQYF many TRBJ2-3 TRBD1 TRBV5-1
TGTGCCAGCAGTTACTCGACTGTGCCGGGAGAGTACGAGCAGTACTTC CASSYSTVPGEYEQYF . TRBJ2-7 . TRBV6-2/TRBV6-3
TGTGCCAGTAGCTTAACACGAGGGAATGAGCAGTTCTTC CASSLTRGNEQFF . TRBJ2-1 . TRBV11-3